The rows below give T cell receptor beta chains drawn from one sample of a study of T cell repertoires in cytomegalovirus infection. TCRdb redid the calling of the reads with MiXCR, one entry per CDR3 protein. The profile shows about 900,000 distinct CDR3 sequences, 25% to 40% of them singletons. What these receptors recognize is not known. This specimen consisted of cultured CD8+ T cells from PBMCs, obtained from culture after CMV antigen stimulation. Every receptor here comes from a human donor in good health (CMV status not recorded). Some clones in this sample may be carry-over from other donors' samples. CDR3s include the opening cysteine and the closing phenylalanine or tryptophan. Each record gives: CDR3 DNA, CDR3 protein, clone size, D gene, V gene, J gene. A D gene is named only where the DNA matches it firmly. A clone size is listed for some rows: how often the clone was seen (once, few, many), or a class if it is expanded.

TGTGCCAGCAGTGGGGACACAGCTGGCTACACCTTC,CASSGDTAGYTF,-,-,TRBV6-6,TRBJ1-2
TGTGCCAGCAGTCGGGCAGGGCTTGCGGATGAGCAGTTCTTC,CASSRAGLADEQFF,many,-,TRBV12-3/TRBV12-4,TRBJ2-1
TGTGCCAGCCCAGAGGGCGAGGGGAAGCGAGTCTCCTACAATGAGCAGTTCTTC,CASPEGEGKRVSYNEQFF,few,-,TRBV2,TRBJ2-1
TGTGCCAGCAGCACCACCAGCACAGGGGGAGACACCTTC,CASSTTSTGGDTF,few,TRBD1,TRBV7-9,TRBJ1-2
TGTGCCAGCAGTTCCGCAGAAGGGAACCCCTACGAGCAGTACTTC,CASSSAEGNPYEQYF,-,-,TRBV27,TRBJ2-7
TGCAGCGTGAACGGACTAGCGGGGGTCGATGAGCAGTTCTTC,CSVNGLAGVDEQFF,few,TRBD2,TRBV29-1,TRBJ2-1
TGTGCCAGCAGCTACGATTCACCCCTCCACTTT,CASSYDSPLHF,many,-,TRBV7-9,TRBJ1-6
TGTGCCAGCAGTGTTGAAGCTGGGGGTAGGGGCACTGAAGCTTTCTTT,CASSVEAGGRGTEAFF,many,-,TRBV6-1,TRBJ1-1
TGTGCCAGCAGCTTAGTTTTATGGAAGTTTGACGAGCAGTACTTC,CASSLVLWKFDEQYF,many,-,TRBV7-2,TRBJ2-7
TGTGCCAGCAGCTTAGGGTTGGGGGTTTTCAATGAGCAGTTCTTC,CASSLGLGVFNEQFF,-,-,TRBV7-3,TRBJ2-1
TGTGCCAGCAGCTTAGGCGGGGTACGTGGCTATGGCTACACCTTC,CASSLGGVRGYGYTF,few,-,TRBV7-8,TRBJ1-2
TGTGCCAGCAGTCTTCAGGATAACTATGGCTACACCTTC,CASSLQDNYGYTF,few,-,TRBV7-9,TRBJ1-2
TGTGTCAGTAGTATGGGGGGGAGCACAGATACGCAGTATTTT,CVSSMGGSTDTQYF,-,TRBD2,TRBV19,TRBJ2-3
TGTGCCAGCAGCGACCGGACAGGGGGCGACGGGCAGTACTTC,CASSDRTGGDGQYF,few,TRBD1,TRBV7-9,TRBJ2-7
TGTGCCAGCACCTCCGGGGGGACCTACAATGAGCAGTTCTTC,CASTSGGTYNEQFF,few,TRBD2,TRBV11-1,TRBJ2-1
TGTGCCAGCAGTTTAGTTCCGGCAGTTGGGGTAGCTTTCTTT,CASSLVPAVGVAFF,-,-,TRBV12-3/TRBV12-4,TRBJ1-1
TGTGCCAGCAGTTCAGGGACAGCTGGAAACACCATATATTTT,CASSSGTAGNTIYF,-,TRBD1,TRBV12-3/TRBV12-4,TRBJ1-3
TGTGCCAGCAGCCACCCTGGGGCGGGGGACACCTACGAGCAGTACTTC,CASSHPGAGDTYEQYF,few,-,TRBV7-9,TRBJ2-7
TGTGCCAGCAGCTCCCCGGGACAGAAAAGCACAGATACGCAGTATTTT,CASSSPGQKSTDTQYF,few,TRBD1,TRBV7-3,TRBJ2-3